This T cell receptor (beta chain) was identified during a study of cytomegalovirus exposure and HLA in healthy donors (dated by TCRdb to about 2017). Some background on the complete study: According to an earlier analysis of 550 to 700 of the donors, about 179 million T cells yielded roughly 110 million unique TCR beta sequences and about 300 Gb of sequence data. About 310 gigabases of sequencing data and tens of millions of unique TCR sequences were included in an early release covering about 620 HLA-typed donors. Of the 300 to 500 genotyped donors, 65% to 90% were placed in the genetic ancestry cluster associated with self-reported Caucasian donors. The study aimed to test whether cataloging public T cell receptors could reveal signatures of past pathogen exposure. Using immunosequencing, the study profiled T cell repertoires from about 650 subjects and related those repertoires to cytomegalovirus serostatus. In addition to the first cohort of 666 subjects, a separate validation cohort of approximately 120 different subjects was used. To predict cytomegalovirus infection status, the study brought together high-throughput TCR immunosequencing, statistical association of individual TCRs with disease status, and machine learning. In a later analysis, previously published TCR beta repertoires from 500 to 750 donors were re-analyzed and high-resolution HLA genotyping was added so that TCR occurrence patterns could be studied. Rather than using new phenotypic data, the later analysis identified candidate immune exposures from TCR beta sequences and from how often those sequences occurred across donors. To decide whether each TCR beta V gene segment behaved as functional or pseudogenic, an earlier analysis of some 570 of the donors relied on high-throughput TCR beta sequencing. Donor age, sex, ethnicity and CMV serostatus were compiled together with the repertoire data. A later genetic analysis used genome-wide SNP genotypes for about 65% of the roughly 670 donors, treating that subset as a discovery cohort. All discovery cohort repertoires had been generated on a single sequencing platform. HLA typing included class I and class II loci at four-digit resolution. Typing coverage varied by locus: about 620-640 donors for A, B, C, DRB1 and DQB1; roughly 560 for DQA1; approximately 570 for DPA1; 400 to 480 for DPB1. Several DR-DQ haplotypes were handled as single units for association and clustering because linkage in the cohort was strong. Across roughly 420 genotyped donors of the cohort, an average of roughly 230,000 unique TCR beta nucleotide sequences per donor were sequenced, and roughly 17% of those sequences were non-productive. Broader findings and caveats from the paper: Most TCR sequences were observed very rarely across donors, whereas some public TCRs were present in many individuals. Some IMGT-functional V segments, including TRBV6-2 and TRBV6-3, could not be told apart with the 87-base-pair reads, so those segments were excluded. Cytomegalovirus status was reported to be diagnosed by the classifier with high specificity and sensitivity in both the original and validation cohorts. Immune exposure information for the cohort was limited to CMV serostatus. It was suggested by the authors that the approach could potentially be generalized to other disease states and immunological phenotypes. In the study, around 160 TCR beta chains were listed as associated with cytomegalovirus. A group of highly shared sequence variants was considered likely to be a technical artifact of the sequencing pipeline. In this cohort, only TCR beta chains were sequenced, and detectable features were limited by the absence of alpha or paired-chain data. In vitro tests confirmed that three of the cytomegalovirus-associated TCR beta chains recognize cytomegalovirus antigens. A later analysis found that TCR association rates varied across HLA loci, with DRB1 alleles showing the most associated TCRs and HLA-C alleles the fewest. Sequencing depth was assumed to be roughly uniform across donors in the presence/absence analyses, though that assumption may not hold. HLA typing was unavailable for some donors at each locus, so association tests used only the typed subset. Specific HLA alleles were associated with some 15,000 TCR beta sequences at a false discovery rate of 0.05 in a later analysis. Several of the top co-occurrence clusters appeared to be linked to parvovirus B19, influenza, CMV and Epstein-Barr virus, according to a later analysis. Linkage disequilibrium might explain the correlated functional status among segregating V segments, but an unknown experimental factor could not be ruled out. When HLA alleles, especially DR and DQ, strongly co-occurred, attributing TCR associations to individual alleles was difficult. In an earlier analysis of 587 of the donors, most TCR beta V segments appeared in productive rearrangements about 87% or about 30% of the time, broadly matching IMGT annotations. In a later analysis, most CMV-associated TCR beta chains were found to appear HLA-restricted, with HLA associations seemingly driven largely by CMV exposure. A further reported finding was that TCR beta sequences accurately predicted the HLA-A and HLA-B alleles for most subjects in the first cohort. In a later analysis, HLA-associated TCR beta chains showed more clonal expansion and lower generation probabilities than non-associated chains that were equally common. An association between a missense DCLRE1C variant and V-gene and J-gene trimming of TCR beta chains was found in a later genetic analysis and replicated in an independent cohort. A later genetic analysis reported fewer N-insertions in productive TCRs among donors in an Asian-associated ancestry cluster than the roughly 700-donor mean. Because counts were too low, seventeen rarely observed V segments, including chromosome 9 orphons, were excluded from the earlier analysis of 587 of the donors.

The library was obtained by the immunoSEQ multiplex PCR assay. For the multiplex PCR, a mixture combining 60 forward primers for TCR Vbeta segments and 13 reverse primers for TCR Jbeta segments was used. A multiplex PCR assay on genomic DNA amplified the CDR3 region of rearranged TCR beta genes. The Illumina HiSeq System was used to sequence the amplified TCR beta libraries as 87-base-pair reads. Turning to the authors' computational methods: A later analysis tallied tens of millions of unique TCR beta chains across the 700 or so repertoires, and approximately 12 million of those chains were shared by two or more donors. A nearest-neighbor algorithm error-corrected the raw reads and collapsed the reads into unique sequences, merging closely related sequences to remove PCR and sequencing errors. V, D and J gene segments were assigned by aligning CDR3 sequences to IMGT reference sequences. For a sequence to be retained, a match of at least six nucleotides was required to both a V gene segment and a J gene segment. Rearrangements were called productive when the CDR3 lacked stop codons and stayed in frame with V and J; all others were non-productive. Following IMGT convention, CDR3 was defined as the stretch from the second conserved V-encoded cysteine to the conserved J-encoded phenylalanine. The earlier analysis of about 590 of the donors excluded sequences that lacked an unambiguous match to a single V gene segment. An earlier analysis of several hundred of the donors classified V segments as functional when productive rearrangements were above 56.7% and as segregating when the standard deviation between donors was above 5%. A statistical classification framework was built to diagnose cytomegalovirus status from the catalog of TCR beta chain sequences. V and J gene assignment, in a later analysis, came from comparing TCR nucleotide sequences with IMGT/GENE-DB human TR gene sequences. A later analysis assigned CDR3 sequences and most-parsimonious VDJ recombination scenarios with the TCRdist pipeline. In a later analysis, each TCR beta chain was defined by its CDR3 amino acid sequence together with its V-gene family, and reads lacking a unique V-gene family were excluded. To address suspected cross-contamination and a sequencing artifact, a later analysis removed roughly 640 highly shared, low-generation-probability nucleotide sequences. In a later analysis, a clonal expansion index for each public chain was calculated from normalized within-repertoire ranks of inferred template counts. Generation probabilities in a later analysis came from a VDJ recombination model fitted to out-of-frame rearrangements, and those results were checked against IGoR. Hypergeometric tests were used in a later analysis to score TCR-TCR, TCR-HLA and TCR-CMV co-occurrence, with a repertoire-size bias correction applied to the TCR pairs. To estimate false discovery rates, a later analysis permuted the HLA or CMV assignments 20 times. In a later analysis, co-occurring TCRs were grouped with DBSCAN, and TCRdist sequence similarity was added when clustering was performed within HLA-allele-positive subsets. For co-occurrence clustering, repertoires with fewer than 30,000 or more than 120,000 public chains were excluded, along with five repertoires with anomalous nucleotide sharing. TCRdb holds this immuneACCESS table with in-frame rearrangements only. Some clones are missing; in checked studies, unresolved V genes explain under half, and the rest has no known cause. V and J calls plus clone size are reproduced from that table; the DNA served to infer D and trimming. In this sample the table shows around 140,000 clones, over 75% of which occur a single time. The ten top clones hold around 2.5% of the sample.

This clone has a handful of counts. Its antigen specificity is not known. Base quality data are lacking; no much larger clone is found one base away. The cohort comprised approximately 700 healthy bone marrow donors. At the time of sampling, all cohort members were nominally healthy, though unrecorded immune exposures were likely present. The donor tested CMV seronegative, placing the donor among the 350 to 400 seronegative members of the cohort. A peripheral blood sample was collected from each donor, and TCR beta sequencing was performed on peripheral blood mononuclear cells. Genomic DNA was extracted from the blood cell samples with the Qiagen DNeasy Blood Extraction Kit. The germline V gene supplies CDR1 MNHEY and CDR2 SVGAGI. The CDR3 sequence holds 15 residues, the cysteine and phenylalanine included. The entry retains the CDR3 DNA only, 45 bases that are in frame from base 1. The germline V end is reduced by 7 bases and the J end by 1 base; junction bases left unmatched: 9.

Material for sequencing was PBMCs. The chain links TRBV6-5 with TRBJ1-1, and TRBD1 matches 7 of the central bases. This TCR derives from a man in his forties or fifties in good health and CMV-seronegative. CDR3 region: CASTPRGTANTEAFF. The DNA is TGTGCCAGCACCCCCAGGGGGACAGCGAACACTGAAGCTTTCTTT.